Detailed here is one T cell receptor beta chain. Sequencing used immunoSEQ multiplex PCR; TCRdb keeps in-frame clones, though not all of them. The sample has 95,000 to 150,000 clones, approximately 92% seen once. The CDR3 covers 14 residues. The V end lost 6 bases, the J end lost 12 bases, and 21 bases lay between the germline ends. CDR1 is MDHEN and CDR2 is SYDVKM in the germline V gene. This sample is part of a study of OX40 agonist ivuxolimab in advanced cancers. The specimen was CD4+ or CD8+ T cells sorted from blood, collected in a trial of the OX40 agonist ivuxolimab. This TCR derives from an adult with an advanced solid tumor such as melanoma, head and neck, liver or kidney cancer. V is TRBV28 and J is TRBJ2-1, with a weak D call TRBD1 (6 bases). CDR3 bases: TGTGCCAGCAGGTTGGGGGCCGGGGCAATGAGGCAGTTCTTC. Translated: CASRLGAGAMRQFF.